The rows below give T cell receptor beta chains drawn from one sample of a study of beta chain features in type 1 diabetes. Sequencing was performed with immunoSEQ multiplex PCR; in TCRdb, only in-frame clones are kept and a portion is missing. The sample consists of 300,000 to 350,000 clones, approximately 8.2% of them appearing once. What was sequenced was central memory CD4+ T cells from blood. All receptors come from a woman under 30 in good health. The CDR3 runs from the conserved cysteine through the conserved F or W.

TRBV7-2,13,TRBJ1-1,CASSSVAGSEAFF
TRBV7-8,15,TRBJ1-2,CASSIDPGSGYGYTF
TRBV12-1,16,TRBJ2-2,CASSPGTSGTGGELFF
TRBV7-2,15,TRBJ2-1,CASSFQGGINNEQFF
TRBV28,14,TRBJ2-5,CASSTNGGRGTQYF
TRBV11-2,13,TRBJ1-1,CASSMGQSTEAFF
TRBV6-1,14,TRBJ2-7,CASSEAGTGRGQYF
TRBV4-1,15,TRBJ2-3,CASSLSGRATDTQYF
TRBV28,15,TRBJ2-7,CASSPGQGLGYEQYF
TRBV6-5,15,TRBJ2-7,CASSPSGRHSYEQYF
TRBV18,13,TRBJ2-5,CASSTWGRETQYF
TRBV28,17,TRBJ1-5,CASLKANRRSGNQPQHF
TRBV4-3,15,TRBJ2-3,CASSRTQGETDTQYF
TRBV4-1,14,TRBJ2-7,CASSQGQGSDEQYF
TRBV7-2,17,TRBJ2-5,CASSLDIGGARRETQYF
TRBV15,15,TRBJ2-6,CATSRAGAGANVLTF
TRBV7-9,15,TRBJ2-7,CASSPIGGVTYEQYF
TRBV7-9,16,TRBJ2-6,CASTTYRGSGANVLTF
TRBV4-1,16,TRBJ2-6,CASSQDEGAGANVLTF